Listed below are T cell receptor beta chains from one sample, sequenced in a study of blood T cell repertoires in COVID-19. Some clones are missing from TCRdb's copy, which holds only in-frame ones; the method was immunoSEQ multiplex PCR. The table records fewer than 350,000 clones, roughly nine tenths of them present only once. Sequenced input: PBMCs or T cells enriched from blood (not recorded which). The receptors were gathered from a woman between 40 and 50 years old who had recovered from COVID-19. Each CDR3 is given with its conserved first and last residue. The D gene is left open where the match is weak. Clone sizes are given selectively: once, few, many, or a class where the clone is expanded.

J,D,V,size,DNA,CDR3
TRBJ2-1,TRBD2,TRBV5-4,.,TGTGCCAGCAGCCGCCCGGGACTAGCGGGAAATGAGCAGTTCTTC,CASSRPGLAGNEQFF
TRBJ2-7,.,TRBV20-1,.,TGCAGTGCAGGGACACCGCGGGAGCAGTACTTC,CSAGTPREQYF
TRBJ2-1,TRBD2,TRBV19,once,TGTGCCAGTAGTATAATAAACCTAGCGGGGAATCCCCGTGAGCAGTTCTTC,CASSIINLAGNPREQFF
TRBJ2-7,.,TRBV28,once,TGTGCCAGCAGCGGGATTTACGAGCAGTACTTC,CASSGIYEQYF
TRBJ2-7,.,TRBV6-1,few,TGTGCCAGCAGTGACAGGGGACGGCAGTACTTC,CASSDRGRQYF
TRBJ2-1,.,TRBV24-1,.,TGTGCCACCAGTGAAGGCGGTATTAGGAATGAGCAGTTCTTC,CATSEGGIRNEQFF
TRBJ2-7,TRBD1,TRBV30,.,TGTGCCTGGAGTGTACCAGGGGGCAACTCCTATTACGAGCAGTACTTC,CAWSVPGGNSYYEQYF
TRBJ2-1,.,TRBV7-2,.,TGTGCCAGCAGCTTACCGGTAACCAATGAGCAGTTCTTC,CASSLPVTNEQFF
TRBJ2-7,.,TRBV27,.,TGTGCCAGCAGTCCCCGGACAGTGAAAGACTCCTACGAGCAGTACTTC,CASSPRTVKDSYEQYF
TRBJ2-1,TRBD1,TRBV27,once,TGTGCCAGCAGTTTACCCCCGACAGGGGGCTTTTACAATGAGCAGTTCTTC,CASSLPPTGGFYNEQFF
TRBJ2-1,.,TRBV5-1,.,TGCGCCAGCAGTCTGGGGTCCCTCACAGGCGATGAGCAGTTCTTC,CASSLGSLTGDEQFF
TRBJ1-2,.,TRBV12-1,once,TGTGCCAGCAGCTCGGGACAGGGGGTTAGGGTTTGTGGCTACACCTTC,CASSSGQGVRVCGYTF
TRBJ1-6,.,TRBV14,.,TGTGCCAGCAGCCTTGCCCCAGGGGCAGATTCACCCCTCCACTTT,CASSLAPGADSPLHF
TRBJ2-7,TRBD1,TRBV7-2,.,TGTGCCAGCAGCTCAGGGGGTGCCCGCTACGAGCAGTACTTC,CASSSGGARYEQYF
TRBJ2-2,TRBD1,TRBV10-3,few,TGTGCCACCTCGCCCGCAGGGGGCACCGGGGAGCTGTTTTTT,CATSPAGGTGELFF
TRBJ1-1,.,TRBV14,.,TGTGCCAGCAGCCCCTACCTACAGGGTTATTCTGAAGCTTTCTTT,CASSPYLQGYSEAFF
TRBJ1-2,.,TRBV28,.,TGTGCCAGCAGCCCCCTTGGGGAGGGCTATGGCTACACCTTC,CASSPLGEGYGYTF
TRBJ2-1,TRBD2,TRBV10-3,.,TGTGCCAGCGGAGACTCTACTAGCGGGGAAAATGAGCAGTTCTTC,CASGDSTSGENEQFF
TRBJ2-5,TRBD2,TRBV6-2/TRBV6-3,.,TGTGCCAGCAGTTATGGGGGGGTCCAAGAGACCCAGTACTTC,CASSYGGVQETQYF
TRBJ2-1,TRBD2,TRBV7-6,.,TGTGCCAGCAGCCCCGACGCGGGACTAGCGGGAGGAAACGAGCAGTTCTTC,CASSPDAGLAGGNEQFF
TRBJ1-2,.,TRBV28,.,TGTGCCAGCAGTTCCCTCTCTCCGACAGACGGCTTCAGGGGCTACACCTTC,CASSSLSPTDGFRGYTF
TRBJ2-1,.,TRBV6-1,.,TGTGCCAGCAGTGAAATAGGGGTAGTCTATGAGCAGTTCTTC,CASSEIGVVYEQFF
TRBJ2-7,TRBD2,TRBV7-2,.,TGTGCCAGCAGCCCGGCAGGGACTAGCGTCTACGAGCAGTACTTC,CASSPAGTSVYEQYF
TRBJ1-3,.,TRBV14,few,TGTGCCAGCAGCCAAGGGGCCACCTCTGGAAACACCATATATTTT,CASSQGATSGNTIYF
TRBJ2-7,.,TRBV4-1,.,TGCGCCAGCAGCCAAGAGAAAACCTTGGGACGGACTAACTACGAGCAGTACTTC,CASSQEKTLGRTNYEQYF
TRBJ2-3,.,TRBV18,once,TGTGCCAGCTCACCAACTGCAGATACGCAGTATTTT,CASSPTADTQYF
TRBJ2-7,TRBD2,TRBV7-8,.,TGTGCCAGCAGCTTGGGCGGGAGTGCTTCCTACGAGCAGTACTTC,CASSLGGSASYEQYF